The source of this TCR beta chain is a study of Ad26.COV2.S vaccination and SARS-CoV-2 variants. This table comes from immunoSEQ multiplex PCR, and its TCRdb copy is limited to in-frame clones, with some not included. Here the sample spans around 94,000 clones, around 80% being singletons. V lost 1 base, J lost 1 base, and 5 bases lay in between. The CDR3 loop spans 13 amino acids. Germline-derived CDR1 and CDR2 are GTSNPN and SVGIG (reference sequence). Study-wide results and limits: Researchers reported similar non-spike TCR breadth in vaccine and placebo recipients. Those who received the vaccine showed greater spike-specific TCR breadth than those given placebo.

The table lists this clone with a few counts. Its antigen is unknown. This sample comprised peripheral blood, obtained after recovery from COVID-19. This sequence joins TRBV30 and TRBJ1-3, with D hard to call. This sequence originates from a human donor who had recovered from COVID-19. The CDR3 reads CAWSAHSGNTIYF. As DNA, the CDR3 is TGTGCCTGGAGTGCTCATTCTGGAAACACCATATATTTT.